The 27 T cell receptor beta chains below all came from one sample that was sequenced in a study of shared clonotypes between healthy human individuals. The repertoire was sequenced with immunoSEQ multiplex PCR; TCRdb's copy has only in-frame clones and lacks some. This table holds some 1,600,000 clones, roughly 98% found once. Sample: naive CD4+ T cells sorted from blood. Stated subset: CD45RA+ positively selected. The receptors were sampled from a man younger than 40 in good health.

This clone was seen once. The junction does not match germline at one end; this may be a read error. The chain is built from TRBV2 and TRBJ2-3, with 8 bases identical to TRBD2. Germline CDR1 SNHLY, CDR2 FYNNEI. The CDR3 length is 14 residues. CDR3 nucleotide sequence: TGTGCCAGCAGTCAAGCGGGAGTAAAAGATACGCAGTATTTT. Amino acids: CASSQAGVKDTQYF.

CDR3 nucleotides: TGTGCCAGTAGCGCGGGACAGGCGTCCGGGGAGCTGTTTTTT. Residues: CASSAGQASGELFF. The rearrangement uses TRBV19 and TRBJ2-2; 8 bases map to TRBD1. J lost 6 bases, V lost 6 bases, and 6 bases had no gene match. The CDR3 is 14 amino acids. The germline V gene encodes CDR1 LNHDA and CDR2 SQIVND (reference sequence). The full variable domain, its missing parts supplied by reference TRBV19 and TRBJ2-2, is DGGITQSPKYLFRKEGQNVTLSCEQNLNHDAMYWYRQDPGQGLRLIYYSQIVNDFQKGDIAEGYSVSREKKESFPLTVTSAQKNPTAFYLCASSAGQASGELFFGEGSRLTVL.

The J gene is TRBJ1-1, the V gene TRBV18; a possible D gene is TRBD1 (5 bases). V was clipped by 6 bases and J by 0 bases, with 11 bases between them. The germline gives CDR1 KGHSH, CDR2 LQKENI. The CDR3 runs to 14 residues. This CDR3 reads CASSIRELNTEAFF. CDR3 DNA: TGTGCCAGCTCTATCAGGGAGCTGAACACTGAAGCTTTCTTT.

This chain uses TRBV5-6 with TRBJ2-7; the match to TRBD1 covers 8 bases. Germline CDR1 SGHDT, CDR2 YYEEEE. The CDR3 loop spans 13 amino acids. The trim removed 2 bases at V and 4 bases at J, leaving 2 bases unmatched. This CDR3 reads CASSFWDRYEQYF. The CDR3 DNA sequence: TGTGCCAGCAGCTTCTGGGACAGGTACGAGCAGTACTTC. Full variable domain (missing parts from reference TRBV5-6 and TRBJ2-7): DAGVTQSPTHLIKTRGQQVTLRCSPKSGHDTVSWYQQALGQGPQFIFQYYEEEERQRGNFPDRFSGHQFPNYSSELNVNALLLGDSALYLCASSFWDRYEQYFGPGTRLTVT.

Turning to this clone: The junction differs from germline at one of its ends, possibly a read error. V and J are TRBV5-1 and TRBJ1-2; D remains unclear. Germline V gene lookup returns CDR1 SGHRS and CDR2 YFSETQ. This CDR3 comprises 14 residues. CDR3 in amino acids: CASSLEGKGLSAAF. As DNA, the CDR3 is TGCGCCAGCAGCTTGGAGGGAAAGGGCCTCTCAGCGGCCTTC.

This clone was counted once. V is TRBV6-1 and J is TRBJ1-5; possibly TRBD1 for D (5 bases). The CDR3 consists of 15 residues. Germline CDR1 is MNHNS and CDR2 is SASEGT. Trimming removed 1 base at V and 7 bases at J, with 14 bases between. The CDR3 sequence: CASSEGSPGRQPQHF. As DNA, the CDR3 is TGTGCCAGCAGTGAAGGGAGCCCAGGGAGGCAGCCCCAGCATTTT.

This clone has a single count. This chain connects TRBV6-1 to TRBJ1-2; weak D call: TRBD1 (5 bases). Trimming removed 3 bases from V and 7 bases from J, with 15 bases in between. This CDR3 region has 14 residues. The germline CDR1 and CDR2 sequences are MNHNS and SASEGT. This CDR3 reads CASSELGLGPGYTF. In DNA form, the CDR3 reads TGTGCCAGCAGTGAGCTGGGGCTGGGGCCTGGCTACACCTTC.

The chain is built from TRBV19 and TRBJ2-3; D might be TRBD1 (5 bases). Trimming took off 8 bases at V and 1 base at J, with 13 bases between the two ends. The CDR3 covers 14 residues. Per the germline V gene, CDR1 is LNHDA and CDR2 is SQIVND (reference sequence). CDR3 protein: CASSQVGGTDTQYF. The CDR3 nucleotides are TGTGCCAGTTCACAGGTAGGGGGCACAGATACGCAGTATTTT.

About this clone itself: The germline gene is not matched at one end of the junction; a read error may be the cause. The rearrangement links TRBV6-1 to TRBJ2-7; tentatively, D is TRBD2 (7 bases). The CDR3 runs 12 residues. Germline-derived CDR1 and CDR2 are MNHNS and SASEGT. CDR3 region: CASSEARGRYNF. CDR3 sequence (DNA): TGTGCCAGCAGTGAAGCGCGGGGGCGCTACAACTTC.

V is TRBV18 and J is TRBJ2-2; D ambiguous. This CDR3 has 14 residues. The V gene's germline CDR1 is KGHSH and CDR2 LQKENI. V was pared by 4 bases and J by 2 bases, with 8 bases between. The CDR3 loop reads CASSRKQNTGELFF. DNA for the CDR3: TGTGCCAGCTCACGGAAGCAAAACACCGGGGAGCTGTTTTTT.

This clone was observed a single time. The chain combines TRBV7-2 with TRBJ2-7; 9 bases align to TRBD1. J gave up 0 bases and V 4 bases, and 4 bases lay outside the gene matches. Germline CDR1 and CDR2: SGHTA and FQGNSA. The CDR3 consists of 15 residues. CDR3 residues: CASSSKGQGSYEQYF. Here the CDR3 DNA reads TGTGCCAGCAGCTCGAAGGGACAGGGCTCCTACGAGCAGTACTTC.

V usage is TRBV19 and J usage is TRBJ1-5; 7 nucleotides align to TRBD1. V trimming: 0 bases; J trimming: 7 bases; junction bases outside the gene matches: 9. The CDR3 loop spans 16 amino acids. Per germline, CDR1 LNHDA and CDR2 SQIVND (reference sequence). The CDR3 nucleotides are TGTGCCAGTAGTATAGATCACAGGGGAGTGAGGCAGCCCCAGCATTTT. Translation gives CASSIDHRGVRQPQHF.

As DNA, the CDR3 is TGTGCCAGCAAAGAAGGGGGCGATGAGCAGTTCTTC. Translated, it gives CASKEGGDEQFF. The rearrangement links TRBV2 to TRBJ2-1; TRBD1 matches at 7 bases. The CDR3 is 12 residues long. V trimming: 7 bases; J trimming: 8 bases; junction bases outside the gene matches: 5. CDR1 is SNHLY and CDR2 is FYNNEI in the germline V gene.

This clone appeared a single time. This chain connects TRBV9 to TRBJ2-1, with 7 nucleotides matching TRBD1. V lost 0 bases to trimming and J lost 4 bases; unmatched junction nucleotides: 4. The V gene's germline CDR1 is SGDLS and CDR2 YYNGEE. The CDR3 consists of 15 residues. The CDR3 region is CASSVAGQPYNEQFF. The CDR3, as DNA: TGTGCCAGCAGCGTAGCGGGACAGCCGTACAATGAGCAGTTCTTC.

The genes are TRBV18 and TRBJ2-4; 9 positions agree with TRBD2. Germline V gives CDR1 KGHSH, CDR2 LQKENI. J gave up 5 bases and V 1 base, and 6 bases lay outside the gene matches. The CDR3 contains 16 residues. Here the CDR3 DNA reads TGTGCCAGCTCACCACTAGTTAGCGGGAGCCAAAACATTCAGTACTTC. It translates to CASSPLVSGSQNIQYF. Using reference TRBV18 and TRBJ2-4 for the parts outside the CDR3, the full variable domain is NAGVMQNPRHLVRRRGQEARLRCSPMKGHSHVYWYRQLPEEGLKFMVYLQKENIIDESGMPKERFSAEFPKEGPSILRIQQVVRGDSAAYFCASSPLVSGSQNIQYFGAGTRLSVL.

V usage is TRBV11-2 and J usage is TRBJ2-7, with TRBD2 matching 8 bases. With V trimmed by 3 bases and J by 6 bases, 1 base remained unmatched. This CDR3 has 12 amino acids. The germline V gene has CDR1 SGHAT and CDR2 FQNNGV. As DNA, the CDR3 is TGTGCCAGCAGCTTGGGACTAGTCGAGCAGTACTTC. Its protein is CASSLGLVEQYF.

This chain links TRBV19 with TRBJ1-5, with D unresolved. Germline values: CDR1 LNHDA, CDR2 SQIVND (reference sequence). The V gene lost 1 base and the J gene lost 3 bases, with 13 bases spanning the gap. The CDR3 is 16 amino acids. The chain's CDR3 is CASSIVQRTLNQPQHF. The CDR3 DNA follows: TGTGCCAGTAGTATAGTACAGAGGACTCTCAATCAGCCCCAGCATTTT.

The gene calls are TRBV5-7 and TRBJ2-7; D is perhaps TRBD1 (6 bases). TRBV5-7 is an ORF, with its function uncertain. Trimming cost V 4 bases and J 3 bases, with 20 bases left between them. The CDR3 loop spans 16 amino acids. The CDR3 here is CASSPTGIGTLYEQYF. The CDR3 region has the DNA TGTGCCAGCAGCCCGACAGGAATAGGGACCCTCTACGAGCAGTACTTC.

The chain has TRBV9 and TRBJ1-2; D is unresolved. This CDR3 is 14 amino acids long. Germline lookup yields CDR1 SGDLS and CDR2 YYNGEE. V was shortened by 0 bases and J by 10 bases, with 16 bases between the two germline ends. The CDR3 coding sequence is TGTGCCAGCAGCGTAGGTGGCAGCGCCTTTGACTACACCTTC. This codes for CASSVGGSAFDYTF. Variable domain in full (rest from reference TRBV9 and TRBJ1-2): DSGVTQTPKHLITATGQRVTLRCSPRSGDLSVYWYQQSLDQGLQFLIQYYNGEERAKGNILERFSAQQFPDLHSELNLSSLELGDSALYFCASSVGGSAFDYTFGSGTRLTVV.

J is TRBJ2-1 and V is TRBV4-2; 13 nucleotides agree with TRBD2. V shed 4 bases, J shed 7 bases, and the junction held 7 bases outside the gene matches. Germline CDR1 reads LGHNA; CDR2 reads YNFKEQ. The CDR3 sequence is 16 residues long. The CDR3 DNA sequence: TGTGCCAGCAGCCCGAAGACTAGCGGGAGGAATAATGAGCAGTTCTTC. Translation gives CASSPKTSGRNNEQFF.

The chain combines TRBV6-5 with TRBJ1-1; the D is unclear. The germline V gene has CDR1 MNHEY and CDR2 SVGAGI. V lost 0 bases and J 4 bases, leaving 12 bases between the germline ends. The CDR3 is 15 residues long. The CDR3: CASSYSSLGSTEAFF. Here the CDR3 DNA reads TGTGCCAGCAGTTACTCGAGTCTGGGAAGCACTGAAGCTTTCTTT.

CDR3: CASSLRRGGTYEQYF. CDR3 coding DNA: TGTGCCAGCAGCTTAAGGCGCGGCGGGACCTACGAGCAGTACTTC. The chain combines TRBV7-9 with TRBJ2-7; D possibly corresponds to TRBD2 (6 bases). CDR3 length: 15 residues. Germline values: CDR1 SEHNR, CDR2 FQNEAQ (reference sequence). V lost 2 bases and J lost 2, with 13 bases in between. Combining the CDR3 with reference TRBV7-9 and TRBJ2-7 gives the whole variable domain DTGVSQNPRHKITKRGQNVTFRCDPISEHNRLYWYRQTLGQGPEFLTYFQNEAQLEKSRLLSDRFSAERPKGSFSTLEIQRTEQGDSAMYLCASSLRRGGTYEQYFGPGTRLTVT.

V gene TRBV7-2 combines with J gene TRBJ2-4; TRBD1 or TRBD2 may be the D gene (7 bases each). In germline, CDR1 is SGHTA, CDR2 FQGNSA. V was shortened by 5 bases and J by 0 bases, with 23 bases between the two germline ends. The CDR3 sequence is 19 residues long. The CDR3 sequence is CASSPLGEGTVIAKNIQYF. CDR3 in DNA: TGTGCCAGCAGCCCCCTAGGGGAGGGGACAGTGATAGCCAAAAACATTCAGTACTTC.

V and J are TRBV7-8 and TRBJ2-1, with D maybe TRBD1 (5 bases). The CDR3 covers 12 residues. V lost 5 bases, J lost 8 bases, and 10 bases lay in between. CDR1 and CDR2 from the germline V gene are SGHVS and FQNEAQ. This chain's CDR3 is CASSALGDEQFF. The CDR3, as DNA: TGTGCCAGCAGCGCGTTAGGGGATGAGCAGTTCTTC.

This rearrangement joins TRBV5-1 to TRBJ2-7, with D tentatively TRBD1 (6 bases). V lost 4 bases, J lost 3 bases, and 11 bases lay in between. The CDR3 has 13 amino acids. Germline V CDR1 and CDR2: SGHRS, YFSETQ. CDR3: CASSHTGFYEQYF. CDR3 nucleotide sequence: TGCGCCAGCAGCCACACAGGGTTCTACGAGCAGTACTTC.

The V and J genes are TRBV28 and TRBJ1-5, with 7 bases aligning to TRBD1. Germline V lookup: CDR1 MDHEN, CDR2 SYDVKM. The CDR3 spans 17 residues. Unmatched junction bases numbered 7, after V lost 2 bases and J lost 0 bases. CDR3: CASSLGTADYSNQPQHF. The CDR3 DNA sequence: TGTGCCAGCAGTTTAGGGACAGCAGATTATAGCAATCAGCCCCAGCATTTT.

The CDR3 bases are TGTGCCAGCAGTCCGGGGCGGGGCTCCTCTGGGGCCAACGTCCTGACTTTC. It translates to CASSPGRGSSGANVLTF. The J gene is TRBJ2-6, the V gene TRBV7-9; D might be TRBD2 (6 bases). The V end was cut by 6 bases, the J end by 0 bases, with 15 bases between. Per germline, CDR1 SEHNR and CDR2 FQNEAQ (reference sequence). This CDR3 comprises 17 residues.